The T cell receptor beta chain under discussion was sequenced for a study of graft-versus-host responses after intestinal transplantation. Produced via immunoSEQ multiplex PCR; TCRdb's table is partial and in-frame only. Of roughly 97,000 clones in the sample, 90% are singletons; the top ten hold roughly 15%. The germline V gene has CDR1 SGHTA and CDR2 FQGTGA. The CDR3 consists of 17 residues. V dropped 4 bases and J dropped 1; count of bases not matched to a gene: 12. The chain combines TRBV7-3 with TRBJ1-1; 7 positions match TRBD1. The sequenced sample was PBMCs, obtained approximately 470 days after intestinal transplant. The sequence was obtained from a human patient who received an intestinal transplant, so some T cells may come from the graft donor. CDR3 region: CASSSRPTGYANTEAFF. The CDR3 DNA reads as TGTGCCAGCAGCTCCCGACCGACAGGGTATGCGAACACTGAAGCTTTCTTT.